This entry lists 10 T cell receptor beta chains sequenced from one sample in a study of response to subunit inactivated influenza vaccine. TCRdb processed the RT-PCR reads anew with MiXCR; each CDR3 protein has one entry. The table lists over 300,000 distinct CDR3 sequences, roughly 22% of them singletons. Sample: PBMCs from blood, taken approximately 20 months after vaccination. These receptors were collected from a man between 50 and 69 years old who received an inactivated influenza vaccine.

This chain joins TRBV9 and TRBJ2-3, with TRBD1 matching 9 bases. V shed 6 bases, J shed 3 bases, and the junction held 5 bases outside the gene matches. Germline V lookup: CDR1 SGDLS, CDR2 YYNGEE. The CDR3 is 14 residues long. This CDR3 is CASTLGQGTDTQYF. CDR3 sequence (DNA): TGTGCCAGCACCTTGGGACAGGGTACAGATACGCAGTATTTT.

This clonotype was recorded at least ten times. This chain joins TRBV30 and TRBJ1-2; D remains ambiguous. The germline V gene has CDR1 GTSNPN and CDR2 SVGIG (reference sequence). This CDR3 region has 13 residues. Trimming left V 0 bases short and J 5 bases short, with 10 bases between. The CDR3 reads CAWSVEAAYGYTF. Written as DNA, the CDR3 is TGTGCCTGGAGTGTAGAGGCTGCTTATGGCTACACCTTC.

This clonotype was recorded a few times. The chain has TRBV3-1 and TRBJ2-7; D remains ambiguous. The germline gives CDR1 LGHDT, CDR2 YNNKEL (reference sequence). The V end lost 2 bases, the J end lost 2 bases, and 13 bases lay between the germline ends. The CDR3 covers 15 residues. CDR3 nucleotide sequence: TGTGCCAGCAGCCAACGGTCCACCCTACCCTACGAGCAGTACTTC. Its translation is CASSQRSTLPYEQYF.

The V call is TRBV7-8, the J call TRBJ1-6, with D unclear. This CDR3 spans 15 amino acids. The germline CDR1 and CDR2 sequences are SGHVS and FQNEAQ. Trimming pared 7 bases from V and 6 bases from J, leaving 16 bases between. CDR3: CASTTNRHANSPLHF. The CDR3 region has the DNA TGTGCCAGCACCACCAACCGACACGCTAATTCACCCCTCCACTTT.

The chain is built from TRBV6-2 or TRBV6-3 and TRBJ2-1, with 13 bases identical to TRBD2. With V trimmed by 2 bases and J by 3 bases, 10 bases remained unmatched. The CDR3 consists of 19 residues. The germline V gene has CDR1 MNHEY and CDR2 SVGEGT. The CDR3 nucleotides read TGTGCCAGCAGTTACGTCTTCGGACTAGCGGGGGTCCACTACAATGAGCAGTTCTTC. Translation gives CASSYVFGLAGVHYNEQFF.

There are a few counts of this clonotype. CDR3 residues: CASRTSYEQYF. CDR3 bases: TGTGCCAGCAGAACTAGTTACGAGCAGTACTTC. V gene TRBV27 combines with J gene TRBJ2-7; tentative D call: TRBD2 (5 bases). The germline V and J ends were trimmed by 6 bases and 4 bases, with 7 bases remaining between them. Germline CDR1 is MNHEY and CDR2 is SMNVEV (reference sequence). This CDR3 comprises 11 residues.

The chain combines TRBV7-3 with TRBJ2-3, with 12 positions matching TRBD2. The V gene's germline CDR1 is SGHTA and CDR2 FQGTGA. The CDR3 is made up of 16 amino acids. Trimming took 5 bases from V and 3 from J; bases not matched to a gene: 6. CDR3: CASSPLAGGPTDTQYF. The CDR3 coding sequence is TGTGCCAGCAGCCCCCTAGCGGGAGGGCCGACAGATACGCAGTATTTT.

This rearrangement joins TRBV4-3 to TRBJ2-3, with D possibly TRBD1 on 6 matching bases. Germline V CDR1 and CDR2: LGHNA, YSLEER. Trimming removed 1 base at V and 0 bases at J, with 14 bases between. The CDR3 is made up of 17 amino acids. The CDR3 DNA reads as TGCGCCAGCAGCCAAGGGGGACCGGGACAAAGCACAGATACGCAGTATTTT. This codes for CASSQGGPGQSTDTQYF.

The chain has TRBV28 and TRBJ2-2; possibly TRBD1 for D (6 bases). The length of the CDR3 is 16 residues. With 6 bases removed from V and 7 bases from J, the gap between germline ends came to 21 bases. Germline values: CDR1 MDHEN, CDR2 SYDVKM. The CDR3 nucleotides are TGTGCCAGCAGCCCTAGCTCGATTACAGGGCACGGGGAGCTGTTTTTT. It yields the protein CASSPSSITGHGELFF.

This chain joins TRBV20-1 and TRBJ1-4; D gene unclear. The germline V and J ends were trimmed by 0 bases and 3 bases, with 5 bases remaining between them. This CDR3 is built from 13 residues. The germline V gene has CDR1 DFQATT and CDR2 SNEGSKA (reference sequence). In DNA, the CDR3 is TGCAGTGCTAGAGAAACAGCTAATGAAAAACTGTTTTTT. This gives the protein CSARETANEKLFF.